This entry lists 22 T cell receptor beta chains sequenced from one sample in a study of shared clonotypes between healthy human individuals (TCRdb year 2020). The library came from the immunoSEQ multiplex PCR assay. TCRdb took over this immuneACCESS table, retaining in-frame rearrangements with V and J assigned. Such tables are incomplete; in checked studies, under half of the missing clones stem from an unresolved V gene, and the remainder is unexplained. The sample table shows hundreds of thousands of clones, and around 92% are seen once. Approximately 25% of the sample lies in the top ten. CD8 naive samples consisted of CD45RO-negative cells that were positively selected for CCR7, yielding a CD45RA+CCR7+ population without TemRA cells. What was sequenced was naive CD8+ T cells sorted from blood. The label giving this sample's cell subset or site can be read as: CD45RA+CCR7+. The origin of the receptors is a young man in good health.

The rearrangement uses TRBV18 and TRBJ2-3; 11 nucleotides align to TRBD2. The ends lost 4 bases at V and 2 bases at J; junction bases unmatched: 2. Germline V gives CDR1 KGHSH, CDR2 LQKENI. The length of the CDR3 is 15 residues. In nucleotides, the CDR3 is TGTGCCAGCTCACGGGGACTAGCGGACACAGATACGCAGTATTTT. It encodes CASSRGLADTDTQYF.

Points on this clone: The sample has other DNA sequences that encode this CDR3 too. The rearrangement links TRBV9 to TRBJ2-2, with D perhaps TRBD1 or TRBD2 (5 bases each). V was shortened by 2 bases and J by 6 bases, with 8 bases between the two germline ends. This CDR3 has 13 amino acids. CDR1 SGDLS and CDR2 YYNGEE come from the germline V gene. DNA of the CDR3: TGTGCCAGCAGCGTTTCGGGGCCCGGGGAGCTGTTTTTT. Amino acid sequence: CASSVSGPGELFF.

V usage is TRBV5-6 and J usage is TRBJ1-1; TRBD1 matches at 8 bases. CDR3 length: 16 residues. The germline CDR1 and CDR2 sequences are SGHDT and YYEEEE. J was trimmed by 2 bases and V by 4 bases; bases with no gene match: 10. CDR3 nucleotides: TGTGCCAGCAGCCCCCTCGACAGGGGCCCCAACACTGAAGCTTTCTTT. This encodes CASSPLDRGPNTEAFF. Looking up the rest from reference TRBV5-6 and TRBJ1-1 gives the full variable domain: DAGVTQSPTHLIKTRGQQVTLRCSPKSGHDTVSWYQQALGQGPQFIFQYYEEEERQRGNFPDRFSGHQFPNYSSELNVNALLLGDSALYLCASSPLDRGPNTEAFFGQGTRLTVV.

This chain joins TRBV2 and TRBJ1-2; TRBD1 matches at 8 bases. The germline V gene encodes CDR1 SNHLY and CDR2 FYNNEI. The V and J ends lost 4 bases and 8 bases, in that order; junction bases with no gene match: 9. The CDR3 has 14 residues. CDR3 sequence reads: CASSAGQAPGGYTF. The CDR3 bases are TGTGCCAGCAGTGCGGGACAGGCCCCGGGGGGCTACACCTTC.

The gene calls are TRBV6-1 and TRBJ1-5; a possible D gene is TRBD1 (5 bases). Germline V gene sequence: CDR1 MNHNS, CDR2 SASEGT. This CDR3 is 15 amino acids long. V lost 6 bases to trimming and J lost 7 bases, with 19 bases between them. As DNA, the CDR3 is TGTGCCAGCAGGATGGGACTTTTCGATCCCCAGCCCCAGCATTTT. Amino acid sequence: CASRMGLFDPQPQHF.

This chain joins TRBV7-2 and TRBJ2-7, with a tentative D call TRBD1 (6 bases). V gave up 3 bases and J gave up 6 bases, with 9 bases separating them. The germline CDR1 and CDR2 sequences are SGHTA and FQGNSA. The CDR3 totals 12 residues. The CDR3 DNA is TGTGCCAGCAGCTTGACAGGAGGCGAGCAGTACTTC. Amino acids: CASSLTGGEQYF.

This sequence joins TRBV19 and TRBJ1-4, with 9 bases aligning to TRBD1. Germline V gene data show CDR1 as LNHDA and CDR2 as SQIVND (reference sequence). The CDR3 contains 15 residues. The junction had 3 bases not matched to a gene; V was cut back by 7 bases and J by 0 bases. The CDR3 bases are TGTGCCAGTACCAGGGACAGGGCAACTAATGAAAAACTGTTTTTT. The encoded protein is CASTRDRATNEKLFF.

This chain joins TRBV2 and TRBJ2-3; D gene unclear. This CDR3 comprises 15 residues. Germline V lookup: CDR1 SNHLY, CDR2 FYNNEI. V lost 8 bases and J lost 0, with 15 bases in between. CDR3 in DNA: TGTGCCAGCGGAATACTTAGTTATAGCACAGATACGCAGTATTTT. Protein: CASGILSYSTDTQYF.

This rearrangement joins TRBV28 to TRBJ2-7; D is uncertain. Germline CDR1 reads MDHEN; CDR2 reads SYDVKM. Between the trimmed V and J ends, which lost 3 bases and 0 bases, there was a span of 15 bases. The CDR3 extends over 16 amino acids. The CDR3 here is CASSLDGEHFSYEQYF. CDR3 DNA sequence: TGTGCCAGCAGTTTGGACGGAGAGCATTTCTCCTACGAGCAGTACTTC.

The V gene is TRBV11-2, the J gene TRBJ2-3; D remains unclear. The CDR3 extends over 13 amino acids. Germline lookup yields CDR1 SGHAT and CDR2 FQNNGV. V lost 0 bases and J 4 bases, leaving 5 bases between the germline ends. CDR3 DNA sequence: TGTGCCAGCAGCTTAGACAGTCCAGATACGCAGTATTTT. The encoded protein is CASSLDSPDTQYF. The full variable domain, with the rest looked up from reference TRBV11-2 and TRBJ2-3, is EAGVAQSPRYKIIEKRQSVAFWCNPISGHATLYWYQQILGQGPKLLIQFQNNGVVDDSQLPKDRFSAERLKGVDSTLKIQPAKLEDSAVYLCASSLDSPDTQYFGPGTRLTVL.

The genes are TRBV7-2 and TRBJ2-3, with D possibly matching TRBD1 (6 bases). The V and J ends lost 4 bases and 0 bases respectively, with 17 bases between them. The CDR3 covers 17 residues. Germline V lookup: CDR1 SGHTA, CDR2 FQGNSA. CDR3 DNA: TGTGCCAGCAGCTCCCCGGGACAAGAGCCTAGCACAGATACGCAGTATTTT. Translation: CASSSPGQEPSTDTQYF.

This sequence joins TRBV19 and TRBJ2-5, with unresolved D. Per germline, CDR1 LNHDA and CDR2 SQIVND (reference sequence). Trimming cost V 6 bases and J 4 bases, with 6 bases left between them. This CDR3 is 11 amino acids long. The CDR3, as DNA: TGTGCCAGTAGCCCCCGAGAGACCCAGTACTTC. It encodes CASSPRETQYF.

This clone showed up just once. The V call is TRBV7-6, the J call TRBJ2-1; 8 bases fit TRBD2. V was pared by 4 bases and J by 4 bases, with 9 bases of the junction left unmatched. There are 16 residues in the CDR3. In germline, CDR1 is SGHVS, CDR2 FNYEAQ. CDR3 sequence reads: CASSSLAAGAYNEQFF. The CDR3 DNA follows: TGTGCCAGCAGCTCGCTGGCAGCGGGGGCGTACAATGAGCAGTTCTTC.

The chain couples TRBV7-9 to TRBJ2-3, with 14 bases fitting TRBD2. Trimming cost V 4 bases and J 5 bases; bases outside gene matches: 5. The CDR3 extends over 16 amino acids. CDR1 and CDR2 from the germline V gene are SEHNR and FQNEAQ (reference sequence). The CDR3 nucleotides are TGTGCCAGCAGCTCCCGACTAGCGGGAGGGGGAGATACGCAGTATTTT. Its translation: CASSSRLAGGGDTQYF.

The V and J genes are TRBV27 and TRBJ2-7; tentatively, D is TRBD1 (6 bases). This CDR3 is 13 amino acids long. Trimming stripped 5 bases from V and 3 bases from J, with 11 bases between. The V gene's germline CDR1 is MNHEY and CDR2 SMNVEV (reference sequence). The CDR3 nucleotides read TGTGCCAGCAGTACCGGGACATTCTACGAGCAGTACTTC. Translated: CASSTGTFYEQYF.

The CDR3 coding sequence is TGCGCCAGCAGCTCAAGACAGGGTCTCGACAATGAGCAGTTCTTC. Protein: CASSSRQGLDNEQFF. V and J are TRBV5-1 and TRBJ2-1, with 7 positions matching TRBD1. CDR3 size: 15 residues. CDR1 SGHRS and CDR2 YFSETQ come from the germline V gene. Germline trimming cut 3 bases from V and 5 bases from J; bases unmatched to any gene: 8.

The chain couples TRBV4-1 to TRBJ1-1; D is unclear. With 1 base removed from V and 4 bases from J, the gap between germline ends came to 13 bases. This CDR3 is built from 15 residues. Germline V gene lookup returns CDR1 MGHRA and CDR2 YSYEKL. The CDR3 here is CASSQGATGRTEAFF. Written as DNA, the CDR3 is TGCGCCAGCAGCCAAGGAGCGACCGGGCGCACTGAAGCTTTCTTT.

This rearrangement joins TRBV29-1 to TRBJ2-5; D possibly uses TRBD1 or TRBD2 (5 bases each). The CDR3 runs to 18 residues. CDR1 is SQVTM, CDR2 ANQGSEA, per germline. Trimming pared 2 bases from V and 4 bases from J, leaving 26 bases between. The CDR3 protein is CSVEFVPGPSGFVETQYF. Here the CDR3 DNA reads TGCAGCGTTGAATTCGTTCCGGGACCTAGTGGGTTTGTAGAGACCCAGTACTTC.

The chain uses TRBV20-1 and TRBJ2-3; 7 bases are shared with TRBD2. The CDR3 covers 11 residues. Germline V gene lookup returns CDR1 DFQATT and CDR2 SNEGSKA (reference sequence). V trimming: 1 base; J trimming: 9 bases; junction bases outside the gene matches: 1. CDR3 in DNA: TGCAGTGCTAGAGGGGGAGGGACGCAGTATTTT. It specifies CSARGGGTQYF.

The rearrangement joins TRBV9 to TRBJ2-5; 8 bases fit TRBD2. The V and J ends lost 0 bases and 5 bases, in that order; junction bases with no gene match: 15. The CDR3 has 18 amino acids. Germline V CDR1 and CDR2: SGDLS, YYNGEE. CDR3 sequence (DNA): TGTGCCAGCAGCGTAGAAGGTAGCGGGAAAGGGTTCGGGGAGACCCAGTACTTC. Protein sequence: CASSVEGSGKGFGETQYF.

This clone occurred a few times. The V and J genes are TRBV19 and TRBJ2-5; the D gene is possibly TRBD2 (5 bases). Germline-derived CDR1 and CDR2 are LNHDA and SQIVND (reference sequence). The CDR3 is 16 residues long. Trimming stripped 8 bases from V and 0 bases from J, with 19 bases between. CDR3 nucleotide sequence: TGTGCCAGTTCGGGATGGACGGCAGCCGACCAAGAGACCCAGTACTTC. Translated, it gives CASSGWTAADQETQYF.

This clone has only one observation. V is TRBV5-5 and J is TRBJ2-3; 8 bases map to TRBD2. Germline assignment: CDR1 SGHKS and CDR2 YYEKEE (reference sequence). Trimming at V came to 2 bases and at J to 3 bases, leaving 20 bases not matched to a gene. The CDR3 sequence is 20 residues long. This CDR3 reads CASSFRPQLSGTRPTDTQYF. The CDR3 nucleotides are TGTGCCAGCAGCTTCCGCCCACAACTTTCCGGGACTAGACCGACAGATACGCAGTATTTT. The full variable domain, completed using reference TRBV5-5 and TRBJ2-3, is DAGVTQSPTHLIKTRGQQVTLRCSPISGHKSVSWYQQVLGQGPQFIFQYYEKEERGRGNFPDRFSARQFPNYSSELNVNALLLGDSALYLCASSFRPQLSGTRPTDTQYFGPGTRLTVL.